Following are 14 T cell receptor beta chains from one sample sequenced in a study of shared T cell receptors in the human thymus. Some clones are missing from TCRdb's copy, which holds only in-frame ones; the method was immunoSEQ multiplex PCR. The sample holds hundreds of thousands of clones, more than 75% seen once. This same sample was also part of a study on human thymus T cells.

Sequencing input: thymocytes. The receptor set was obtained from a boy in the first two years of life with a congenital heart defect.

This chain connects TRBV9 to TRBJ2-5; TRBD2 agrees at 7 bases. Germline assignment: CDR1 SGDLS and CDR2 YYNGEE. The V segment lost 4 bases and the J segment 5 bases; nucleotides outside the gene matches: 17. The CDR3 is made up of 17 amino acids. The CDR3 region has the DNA TGTGCCAGCAGCCCCCACTCCAGCGGGGTGGGGGATGAGACCCAGTACTTC. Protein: CASSPHSSGVGDETQYF.

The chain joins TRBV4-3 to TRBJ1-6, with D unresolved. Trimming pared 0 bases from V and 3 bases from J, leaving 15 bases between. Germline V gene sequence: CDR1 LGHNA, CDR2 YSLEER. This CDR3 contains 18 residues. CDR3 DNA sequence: TGCGCCAGCAGCCAAGATCTACCCAGAACGGGCTATAATTCACCCCTCCACTTT. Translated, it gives CASSQDLPRTGYNSPLHF.

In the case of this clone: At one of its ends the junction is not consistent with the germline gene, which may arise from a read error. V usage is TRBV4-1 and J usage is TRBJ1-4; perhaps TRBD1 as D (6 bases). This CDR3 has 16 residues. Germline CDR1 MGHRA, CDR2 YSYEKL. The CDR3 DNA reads TGCGCCAGCACCCAACGCCCAGGGGCACAAAATGAAAAACTGTTTTTT. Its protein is CASTQRPGAQNEKLFF.

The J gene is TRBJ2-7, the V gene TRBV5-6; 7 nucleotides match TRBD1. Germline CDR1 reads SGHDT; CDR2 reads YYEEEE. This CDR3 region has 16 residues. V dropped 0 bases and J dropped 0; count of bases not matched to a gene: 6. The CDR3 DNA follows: TGTGCCAGCAGCTTGGGACCGGGACAGAGCTCCTACGAGCAGTACTTC. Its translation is CASSLGPGQSSYEQYF.

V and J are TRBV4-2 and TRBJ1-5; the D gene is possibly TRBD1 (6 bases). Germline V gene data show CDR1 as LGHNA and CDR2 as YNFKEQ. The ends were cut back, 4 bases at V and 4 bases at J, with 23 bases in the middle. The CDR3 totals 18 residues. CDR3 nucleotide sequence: TGTGCCAGCAGCCCAGAACCTTACAGGGATAGATTTAATCAGCCCCAGCATTTT. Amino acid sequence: CASSPEPYRDRFNQPQHF.

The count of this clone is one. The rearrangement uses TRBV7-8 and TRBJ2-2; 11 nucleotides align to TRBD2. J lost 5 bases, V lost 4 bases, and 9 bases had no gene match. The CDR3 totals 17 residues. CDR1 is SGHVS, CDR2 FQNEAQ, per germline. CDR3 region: CASSYPYSGRGTGELFF. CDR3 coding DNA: TGTGCCAGCAGCTACCCCTATAGCGGGAGGGGGACCGGGGAGCTGTTTTTT.

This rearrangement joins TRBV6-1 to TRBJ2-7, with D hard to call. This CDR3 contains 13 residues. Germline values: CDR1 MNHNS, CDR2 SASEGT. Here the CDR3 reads CALGSRISYEQYF. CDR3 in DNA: TGTGCGTTGGGCAGTAGAATCTCCTACGAGCAGTACTTC.

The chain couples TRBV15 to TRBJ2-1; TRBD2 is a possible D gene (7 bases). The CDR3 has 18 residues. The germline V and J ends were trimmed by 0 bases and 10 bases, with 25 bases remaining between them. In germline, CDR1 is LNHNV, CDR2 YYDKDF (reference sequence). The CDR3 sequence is CATSREVRRTGGHLEQFF. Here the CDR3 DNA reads TGTGCCACCAGCAGAGAAGTGAGGAGGACGGGGGGCCACTTGGAGCAGTTCTTC.

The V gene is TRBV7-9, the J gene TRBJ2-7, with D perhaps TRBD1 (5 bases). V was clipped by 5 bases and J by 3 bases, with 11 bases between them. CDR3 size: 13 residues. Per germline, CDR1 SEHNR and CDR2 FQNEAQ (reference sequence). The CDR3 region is CASSRTRLYEQYF. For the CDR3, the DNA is TGTGCCAGCAGCAGGACAAGGCTCTACGAGCAGTACTTC.

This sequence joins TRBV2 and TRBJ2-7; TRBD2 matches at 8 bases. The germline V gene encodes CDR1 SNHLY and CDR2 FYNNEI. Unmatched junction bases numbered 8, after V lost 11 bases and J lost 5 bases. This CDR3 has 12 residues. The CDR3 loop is CAGREGPHEQYF. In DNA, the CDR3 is TGTGCCGGACGGGAGGGCCCACACGAGCAGTACTTC.

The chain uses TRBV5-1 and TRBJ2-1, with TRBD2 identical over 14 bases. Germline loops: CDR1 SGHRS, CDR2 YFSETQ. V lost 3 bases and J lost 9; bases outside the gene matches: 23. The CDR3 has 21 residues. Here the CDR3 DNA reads TGCGCCAGCAGCTCTGATACCCGACTAGCGGGAGGGCCCGGGGCCGGAGGTGAGCAGTTCTTC. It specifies CASSSDTRLAGGPGAGGEQFF.

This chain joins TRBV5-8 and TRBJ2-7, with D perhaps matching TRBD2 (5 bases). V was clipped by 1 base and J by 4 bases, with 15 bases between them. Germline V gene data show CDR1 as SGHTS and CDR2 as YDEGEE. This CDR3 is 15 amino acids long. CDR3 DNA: TGTGCCAGCAGCTTGCGGAAATCGGAGGCGTACGAGCAGTACTTC. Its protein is CASSLRKSEAYEQYF.

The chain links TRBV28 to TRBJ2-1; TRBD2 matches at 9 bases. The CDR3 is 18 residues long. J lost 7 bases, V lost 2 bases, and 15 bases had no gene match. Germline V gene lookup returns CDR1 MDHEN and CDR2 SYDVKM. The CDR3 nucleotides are TGTGCCAGCAGTTTACGGGCGGGAGGGCCCTCGGGTGGTAATGAGCAGTTCTTC. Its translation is CASSLRAGGPSGGNEQFF.

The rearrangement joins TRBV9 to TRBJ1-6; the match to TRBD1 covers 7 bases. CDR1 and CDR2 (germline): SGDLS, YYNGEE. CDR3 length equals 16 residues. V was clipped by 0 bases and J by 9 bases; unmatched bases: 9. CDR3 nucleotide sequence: TGTGCCAGCAGCGTAGGACGACAGGGTGGAGGTTCACCCCTCCACTTT. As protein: CASSVGRQGGGSPLHF.